This T cell receptor beta chain originates from a study of glioma-infiltrating T cells after dendritic cell vaccination. Sequenced by immunoSEQ multiplex PCR; TCRdb stores in-frame clones only, minus some. The sample contains over 75,000 clones, approximately 75% of which appear only once. Stated time point: after dendritic cell vaccination, including at tumor progression/relapse. The CDR3 is 13 amino acids. CDR1 GTSNPN and CDR2 SVGIG come from the germline V gene (reference sequence). Trimming took off 1 base at V and 8 bases at J, with 14 bases between the two ends. The input for sequencing was blood, taken after dendritic cell vaccination. The receptor was derived from a human donor with glioblastoma. The chain uses TRBV30 and TRBJ1-2; weak D call: TRBD1 (6 bases). This CDR3 is CAWSARKGGGYTF. CDR3 nucleotides: TGTGCCTGGAGTGCTCGAAAGGGGGGGGGCTACACCTTC.